Detailed here is one TCR beta chain. Produced via immunoSEQ multiplex PCR; TCRdb's table is partial and in-frame only. The table has approximately 59,000 clones, around 80% seen once; the top ten hold more than 15%. Germline V CDR1 and CDR2: SGHDT, YYEEEE. CDR3 length: 14 amino acids. V gave up 2 bases and J gave up 9 bases, with 18 bases separating them. The sample comes from a study of blood T cell repertoires in COVID-19. The TCR sequence derives from an elderly man with acute or convalescent COVID-19. The rearrangement joins TRBV5-6 to TRBJ2-7; a possible D gene is TRBD2 (6 bases). The source material was peripheral blood. The CDR3 DNA follows: TGTGCCAGCAGCTTATACTCGGGGGAGTCTGTGCAGTACTTC. The encoded protein is CASSLYSGESVQYF.